The 25 T cell receptor beta chains in this list originate from one sample, sequenced in a study of CD8 T cells in Susac syndrome. RNA totalling about 0.5 to 1 ug underwent reverse transcription with random hexamers. From the immunoSEQ multiplex PCR reads, TCRdb called clonotypes with MiXCR, one entry per CDR3 protein. The sample includes approximately 230,000 distinct CDR3 sequences, 90% to 95% seen only once; the top ten take 0.07% to 0.09%. Sample: CD4+ T cells from PBMCs. These TCRs come from a human donor with multiple sclerosis.

The rearrangement links TRBV30 to TRBJ2-3; tentatively, D is TRBD2 (6 bases). CDR1 and CDR2 from the germline V gene are GTSNPN and SVGIG (reference sequence). The CDR3 contains 14 residues. V was clipped by 0 bases and J by 4 bases, with 11 bases between them. CDR3 amino acids: CAWSVAGPPDTQYF. The CDR3 DNA follows: TGTGCCTGGAGTGTTGCGGGGCCCCCAGATACGCAGTATTTT.

V usage is TRBV7-8 and J usage is TRBJ2-1; D not certain. The CDR3 runs to 13 residues. CDR1 is SGHVS, CDR2 FQNEAQ, per germline. V lost 3 bases and J lost 12, with 15 bases in between. The CDR3 DNA sequence: TGTGCCAGCAGCTTCAGCAACGCGGATCGGCAGTTCTTC. Encoded protein: CASSFSNADRQFF.

The chain carries TRBV9 and TRBJ2-1, with D perhaps TRBD1 or TRBD2 (5 bases each). The CDR3 covers 14 residues. V dropped 0 bases and J dropped 4 bases, with 8 bases sitting between them. Germline CDR1 SGDLS, CDR2 YYNGEE. CDR3 in amino acids: CASSVGGGYNEQFF. The CDR3 region has the DNA TGTGCCAGCAGCGTAGGTGGGGGATACAATGAGCAGTTCTTC.

The genes are TRBV9 and TRBJ2-1; TRBD1 aligns across 8 bases. Looked up from germline, CDR1 is SGDLS and CDR2 is YYNGEE. The CDR3 spans 14 residues. The V and J ends lost 4 bases and 6 bases, in that order; junction bases with no gene match: 6. CDR3 sequence: CASSRDRPRNEQFF. The CDR3 DNA sequence: TGTGCCAGCAGCAGGGACAGGCCTCGCAATGAGCAGTTCTTC.

This clonotype was seen a single time. The chain has TRBV15 and TRBJ1-2, with D maybe TRBD1 (5 bases). Germline V gene data show CDR1 as LNHNV and CDR2 as YYDKDF (reference sequence). Trimming cost V 0 bases and J 2 bases, with 13 bases left between them. This CDR3 contains 16 residues. The CDR3 sequence is CATSRDKGRGNYGYTF. The CDR3, as DNA: TGTGCCACCAGCAGAGATAAGGGGCGGGGGAACTATGGCTACACCTTC.

This clonotype was detected only once. V usage is TRBV2 and J usage is TRBJ1-1; D uncertain. The CDR3 runs 14 residues. V gave up 11 bases and J gave up 1 base, with 17 bases separating them. Germline CDR1 and CDR2: SNHLY and FYNNEI. The CDR3 reads CAPESRRWNTEAFF. The CDR3 nucleotides read TGTGCCCCCGAGTCCCGGAGATGGAACACTGAAGCTTTCTTT.

This chain uses TRBV5-1 with TRBJ1-2; D call uncertain. The ends were cut back, 0 bases at V and 7 bases at J, with 13 bases in the middle. CDR3 size: 14 residues. Germline CDR1 reads SGHRS; CDR2 reads YFSETQ. The CDR3 bases are TGCGCCAGCAGCTTGGACCTCTCGGCTCTTGGCTACACCTTC. Protein sequence: CASSLDLSALGYTF.

The V and J genes are TRBV12-5 and TRBJ1-1, with D possibly matching TRBD1 (5 bases). V gave up 0 bases and J gave up 5 bases, with 22 bases separating them. The CDR3 spans 18 residues. CDR1 LGHNT and CDR2 FRNRAP come from the germline V gene. CDR3 nucleotide sequence: TGTGCTAGTGGTTTGGTAGTCGGCAGGGCCAGTTTCCAGACTGAAGCTTTCTTT. Translation: CASGLVVGRASFQTEAFF.

J is TRBJ2-7 and V is TRBV4-1; the D is unclear. The CDR3 extends over 11 amino acids. Trimming left V 1 base short and J 12 bases short, with 10 bases between. CDR1 is MGHRA and CDR2 is YSYEKL in the germline V gene. In DNA, the CDR3 is TGCGCCAGCAGCCAAGGGGATTGGGGGTACTTC. Translated, it gives CASSQGDWGYF.

The chain links TRBV25-1 to TRBJ1-1, with a possible D match to TRBD1 (5 bases). The CDR3 has 16 residues. Trimming removed 5 bases from V and 2 bases from J, with 18 bases in between. Germline lookup yields CDR1 MGHDK and CDR2 SYGVNS. The CDR3: CASSPLGGSGNTEAFF. The CDR3 DNA reads TGTGCCAGCAGTCCACTGGGGGGGTCAGGAAACACTGAAGCTTTCTTT. The full variable domain, rest sourced from reference TRBV25-1 and TRBJ1-1, is EADIYQTPRYLVIGTGKKITLECSQTMGHDKMYWYQQDPGMELHLIHYSYGVNSTEKGDLSSESTVSRIRTEHFPLTLESARPSHTSQYLCASSPLGGSGNTEAFFGQGTRLTVV.

V and J are TRBV12-3 or TRBV12-4 and TRBJ2-2; D possibly matches TRBD1 or TRBD2 (6 bases each). The CDR3 contains 16 residues. V dropped 3 bases and J dropped 2 bases, with 13 bases sitting between them. The CDR3 sequence is CASSFRGDSNTGELFF. DNA of the CDR3: TGTGCCAGCAGTTTTAGGGGGGACTCCAACACCGGGGAGCTGTTTTTT.

This clonotype was recorded once. The chain links TRBV4-2 to TRBJ2-7; tentatively, D is TRBD1 (5 bases). Trimming pared 3 bases from V and 3 bases from J, leaving 6 bases between. Germline CDR1 reads LGHNA; CDR2 reads YNFKEQ. This CDR3 has 12 residues. The CDR3 region is CASSQDNYEQYV. CDR3 sequence (DNA): TGTGCCAGCAGCCAGGACAACTACGAGCAGTACGTC.

V is TRBV4-2 and J is TRBJ2-3; 13 nucleotides align to TRBD2. CDR3 length equals 20 residues. J was trimmed by 0 bases and V by 0 bases; bases with no gene match: 9. The V gene's germline CDR1 is LGHNA and CDR2 YNFKEQ. CDR3 amino acids: CASSQDPWTSGGLSTDTQYF. For the CDR3, the DNA is TGTGCCAGCAGCCAAGATCCCTGGACTAGCGGGGGCCTAAGCACAGATACGCAGTATTTT.

This sequence joins TRBV5-1 and TRBJ1-6; maybe TRBD1 (6 bases). The length of the CDR3 is 16 residues. Per germline, CDR1 SGHRS and CDR2 YFSETQ. The germline V and J ends were trimmed by 0 bases and 5 bases, with 12 bases remaining between them. CDR3 DNA sequence: TGCGCCAGCAGCTTGGCAGGGGATTCTCATAATTCACCCCTCCACTTT. It translates to CASSLAGDSHNSPLHF.

This chain uses TRBV5-6 with TRBJ2-1; D perhaps matches TRBD2 (6 bases). From germline, CDR1 is SGHDT and CDR2 YYEEEE. Trimming took off 0 bases at V and 3 bases at J, with 10 bases between the two ends. The CDR3 has 15 amino acids. The CDR3 DNA sequence: TGTGCCAGCAGCTTGGCACGGCGGGACTACAATGAGCAGTTCTTC. Protein: CASSLARRDYNEQFF.

The chain has TRBV6-5 and TRBJ2-3; 8 bases map to TRBD2. Germline CDR1 reads MNHEY; CDR2 reads SVGAGI. J was trimmed by 4 bases and V by 4 bases; bases with no gene match: 7. The CDR3 has 15 amino acids. The DNA of the CDR3 is TGTGCCAGCAGTTCTCCCGGGACTAGGGCAGATACGCAGTATTTT. Protein: CASSSPGTRADTQYF.

The rearrangement links TRBV27 to TRBJ1-4, with D uncertain. The V and J ends lost 3 bases and 9 bases respectively, with 17 bases between them. The CDR3 is 15 amino acids. Germline values: CDR1 MNHEY, CDR2 SMNVEV (reference sequence). The CDR3: CASSFGRGIDKKLFF. In DNA, the CDR3 is TGTGCCAGCAGTTTTGGGCGCGGGATTGACAAAAAACTGTTTTTT.

This clonotype was found a few times. The V call is TRBV5-4, the J call TRBJ2-3, with 9 positions matching TRBD2. Germline CDR1 reads SGHNT; CDR2 reads YYREEE (reference sequence). This CDR3 is built from 15 residues. With V trimmed by 5 bases and J by 4 bases, 8 bases remained unmatched. CDR3 residues: CASSGPGLASDTQYF. CDR3 coding DNA: TGTGCCAGCAGTGGGCCGGGACTAGCTTCAGATACGCAGTATTTT. Full variable domain (missing parts from reference TRBV5-4 and TRBJ2-3): ETGVTQSPTHLIKTRGQQVTLRCSSQSGHNTVSWYQQALGQGPQFIFQYYREEENGRGNFPPRFSGLQFPNYSSELNVNALELDDSALYLCASSGPGLASDTQYFGPGTRLTVL.

The chain recombines TRBV29-1 with TRBJ1-2, with D uncertain. This CDR3 comprises 15 residues. The germline CDR1 and CDR2 sequences are SQVTM and ANQGSEA. Deletions cut 2 bases from V and 4 bases from J, with 17 bases between. The CDR3 protein is CSVETNREGGYGYTF. CDR3 DNA: TGCAGCGTTGAAACCAATCGGGAGGGAGGCTATGGCTACACCTTC.

The chain combines TRBV4-1 with TRBJ1-1, with D hard to call. Germline-derived CDR1 and CDR2 are MGHRA and YSYEKL. The CDR3 has 15 residues. Trimming cost V 3 bases and J 4 bases, with 15 bases left between them. CDR3 in amino acids: CASSQVGAGGTEAFF. The CDR3 DNA reads TGCGCCAGCAGCCAGGTGGGCGCGGGAGGCACTGAAGCTTTCTTT.

V gene TRBV27 combines with J gene TRBJ1-2; D uncertain. The CDR3 spans 14 residues. V was trimmed by 3 bases and J by 8 bases, leaving 16 bases between them. CDR1 and CDR2 (germline): MNHEY, SMNVEV (reference sequence). Here the CDR3 reads CASSLGGQPGGYTF. CDR3 in DNA: TGTGCCAGCAGTTTGGGCGGCCAACCCGGAGGCTACACCTTC.

The V and J genes are TRBV6-6 and TRBJ2-4; maybe TRBD1 (5 bases). Trimming removed 6 bases from V and 0 bases from J, with 6 bases in between. The CDR3 spans 13 residues. Germline V gene lookup returns CDR1 MNHNY and CDR2 SVGAGI (reference sequence). The CDR3 loop is CASRDIAKNIQYF. The CDR3 DNA reads as TGTGCCAGCAGGGACATAGCCAAAAACATTCAGTACTTC.

This chain connects TRBV7-8 to TRBJ2-7; D might be TRBD1 (7 bases). CDR1 SGHVS and CDR2 FQNEAQ come from the germline V gene. This CDR3 is built from 16 residues. The ends were cut back, 5 bases at V and 3 bases at J, with 20 bases in the middle. In DNA form, the CDR3 reads TGTGCCAGCAGCCCGCCAGGGGGGCAGGGGTTCTACGAGCAGTACTTC. The encoded protein is CASSPPGGQGFYEQYF.

This clonotype was recorded only once. One junction end disagrees with the germline gene, perhaps due to a read error. J is TRBJ1-1 and V is TRBV29-1, with D unclear. Germline CDR1 and CDR2: SQVTM and ANQGSEA. This CDR3 is 11 amino acids long. The CDR3 protein is CSVGMNTEAFF. In nucleotides, the CDR3 is TGCAGCGTTGGAATGAATACTGAAGCTTTCTTT.

The gene calls are TRBV24-1 and TRBJ2-1, with 8 bases aligning to TRBD1. The CDR3 runs to 16 residues. In germline, CDR1 is KGHDR, CDR2 SFDVKD. J lost 10 bases, V lost 1 base, and 11 bases had no gene match. The DNA of the CDR3 is TGTGCCACCAGTGATTTCCCCGAGAGGACAGGGAACGAGCAGTTCTTC. This sequence encodes CATSDFPERTGNEQFF.